This is a list of T cell receptor beta chains from one sample in a study of blood T cell repertoires in COVID-19. The table came from immunoSEQ multiplex PCR; TCRdb's copy has only in-frame clones and leaves some out. The sample records under 200,000 clones, around nine tenths being singletons. Material for sequencing was peripheral blood. These receptors were collected from a man between 18 and 35 years old with active or convalescent COVID-19. CDR3s include the opening cysteine and the closing phenylalanine or tryptophan. The D gene is left open where the match is weak. Size is omitted from some rows. Given values are once, few, many or a class for expanded clones.

j_gene: TRBJ1-3; abundance: .; v_gene: TRBV6-5; d_gene: TRBD1; CDR3aa: CASRGTASSGNTIYF; CDR3nt: TGTGCCAGCAGGGGGACAGCGAGCTCTGGAAACACCATATATTTT
j_gene: TRBJ2-4; abundance: .; v_gene: TRBV19; d_gene: TRBD1; CDR3aa: CASSTRDSGQYF; CDR3nt: TGTGCCAGTAGTACCCGGGACAGCGGCCAGTACTTC
j_gene: TRBJ1-5; abundance: .; v_gene: TRBV5-1; d_gene: .; CDR3aa: CASSLGQGRQPQHF; CDR3nt: TGCGCCAGCAGCCTGGGCCAGGGCAGACAGCCCCAGCATTTT
j_gene: TRBJ1-2; abundance: once; v_gene: TRBV19; d_gene: TRBD1; CDR3aa: CASSSTGEFGYTF; CDR3nt: TGTGCCAGTAGTTCGACAGGGGAGTTTGGCTACACCTTC
j_gene: TRBJ1-1; abundance: .; v_gene: TRBV10-2; d_gene: .; CDR3aa: CASGSPRAEAFF; CDR3nt: TGCGCCAGCGGGAGCCCAAGGGCTGAAGCTTTCTTT
j_gene: TRBJ2-3; abundance: .; v_gene: TRBV5-8; d_gene: .; CDR3aa: CASSHTDTQYF; CDR3nt: TGTGCCAGCAGCCACACAGATACGCAGTATTTT
j_gene: TRBJ2-5; abundance: .; v_gene: TRBV2; d_gene: .; CDR3aa: CASSGTTQETQYF; CDR3nt: TGTGCCAGCAGTGGGACTACCCAAGAGACCCAGTACTTC
j_gene: TRBJ1-3; abundance: few; v_gene: TRBV19; d_gene: .; CDR3aa: CASSFHSGNTIYF; CDR3nt: TGTGCCAGTAGTTTTCACTCTGGAAACACCATATATTTT
j_gene: TRBJ2-7; abundance: .; v_gene: TRBV19; d_gene: TRBD2; CDR3aa: CASRAGGSYEQYF; CDR3nt: TGTGCCAGTCGTGCGGGGGGCTCCTACGAGCAGTACTTC
j_gene: TRBJ2-5; abundance: once; v_gene: TRBV5-4; d_gene: TRBD1; CDR3aa: CASSPGTASQETQYF; CDR3nt: TGTGCCAGCAGCCCAGGGACAGCTAGCCAAGAGACCCAGTACTTC
j_gene: TRBJ2-2; abundance: .; v_gene: TRBV6-5; d_gene: TRBD1; CDR3aa: CASSTGGNTGELFF; CDR3nt: TGTGCCAGCAGTACAGGGGGGAACACCGGGGAGCTGTTTTTT